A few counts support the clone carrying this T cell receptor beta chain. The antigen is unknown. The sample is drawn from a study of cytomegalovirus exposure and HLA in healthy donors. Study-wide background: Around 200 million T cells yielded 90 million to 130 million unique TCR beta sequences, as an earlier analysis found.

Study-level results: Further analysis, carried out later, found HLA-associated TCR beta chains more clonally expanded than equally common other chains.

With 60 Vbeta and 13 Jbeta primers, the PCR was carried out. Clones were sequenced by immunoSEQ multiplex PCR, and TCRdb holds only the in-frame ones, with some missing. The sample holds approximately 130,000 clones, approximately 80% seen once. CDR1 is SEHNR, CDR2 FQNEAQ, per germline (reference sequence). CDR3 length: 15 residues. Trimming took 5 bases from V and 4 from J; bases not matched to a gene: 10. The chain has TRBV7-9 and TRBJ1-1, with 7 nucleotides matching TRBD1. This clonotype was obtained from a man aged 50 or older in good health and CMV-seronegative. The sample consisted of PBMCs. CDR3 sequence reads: CASSRDRTRVTEAFF. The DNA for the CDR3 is TGTGCCAGCAGCCGGGACAGAACAAGAGTCACTGAAGCTTTCTTT.